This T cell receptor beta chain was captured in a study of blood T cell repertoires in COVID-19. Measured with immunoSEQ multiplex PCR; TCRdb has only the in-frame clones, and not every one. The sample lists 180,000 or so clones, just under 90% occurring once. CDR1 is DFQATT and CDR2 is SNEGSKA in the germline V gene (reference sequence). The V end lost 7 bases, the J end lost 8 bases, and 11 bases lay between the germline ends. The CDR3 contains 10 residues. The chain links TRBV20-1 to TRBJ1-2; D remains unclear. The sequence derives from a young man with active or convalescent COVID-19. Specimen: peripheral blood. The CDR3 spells CSVSSVGYTF. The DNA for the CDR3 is TGCAGTGTTTCGTCTGTGGGCTACACCTTC.